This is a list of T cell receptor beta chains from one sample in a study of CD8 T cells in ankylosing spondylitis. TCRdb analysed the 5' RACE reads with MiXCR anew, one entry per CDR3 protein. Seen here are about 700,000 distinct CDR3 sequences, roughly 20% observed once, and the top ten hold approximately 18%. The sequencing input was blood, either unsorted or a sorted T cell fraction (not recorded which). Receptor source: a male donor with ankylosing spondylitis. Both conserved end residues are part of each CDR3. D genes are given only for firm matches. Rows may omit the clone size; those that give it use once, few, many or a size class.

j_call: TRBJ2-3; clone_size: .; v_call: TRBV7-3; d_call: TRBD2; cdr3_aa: CASSPARLAGDTQYF; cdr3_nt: TGTGCCAGCAGCCCAGCCAGACTAGCGGGAGACACGCAGTATTTT
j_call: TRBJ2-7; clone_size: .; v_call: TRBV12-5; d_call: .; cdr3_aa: CASVSWVREQYF; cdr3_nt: TGTGCTAGTGTTAGTTGGGTCCGCGAGCAGTACTTC
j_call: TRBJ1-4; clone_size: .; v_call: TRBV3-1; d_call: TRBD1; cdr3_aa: CASSRELGQTHSNEKLFF; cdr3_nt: TGTGCCAGCAGCCGAGAGTTGGGACAGACTCACTCGAATGAAAAACTGTTTTTT
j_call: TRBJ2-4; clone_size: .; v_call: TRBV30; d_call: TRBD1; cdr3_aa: CAWSAVGQADIQYF; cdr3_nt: TGTGCCTGGAGTGCTGTGGGACAGGCGGACATTCAGTACTTC
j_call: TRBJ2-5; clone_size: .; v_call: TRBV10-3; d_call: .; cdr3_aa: CAISPSGETQYF; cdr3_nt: TGTGCCATCAGTCCTAGTGGAGAGACCCAGTACTTC
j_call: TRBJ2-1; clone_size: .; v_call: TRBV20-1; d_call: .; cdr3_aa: CSARYGGSVNEQFF; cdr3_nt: TGCAGTGCTAGATATGGGGGGAGTGTGAATGAGCAGTTCTTC
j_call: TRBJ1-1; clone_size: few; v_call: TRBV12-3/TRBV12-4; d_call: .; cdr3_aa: CASSLERRGTEAFF; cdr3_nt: TGTGCCAGCAGTTTAGAGCGGAGGGGCACTGAAGCTTTCTTT
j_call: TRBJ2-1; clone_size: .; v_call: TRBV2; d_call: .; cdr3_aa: CASREVSYNEQFF; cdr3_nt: TGTGCCAGCAGGGAGGTCTCCTACAATGAGCAGTTCTTC
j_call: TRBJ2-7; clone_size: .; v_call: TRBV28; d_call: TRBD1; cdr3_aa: CATLTGTGIYEQYF; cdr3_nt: TGTGCCACCCTCACCGGGACAGGGATTTACGAGCAGTACTTC
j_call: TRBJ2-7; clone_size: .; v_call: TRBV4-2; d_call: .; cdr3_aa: CASSQDRAQTYEQYF; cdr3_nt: TGTGCCAGCAGCCAAGATCGGGCCCAGACCTACGAGCAGTACTTC
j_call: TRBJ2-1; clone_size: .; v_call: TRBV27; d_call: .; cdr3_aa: CASSFTGGRFEQFF; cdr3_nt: TGTGCCAGCAGTTTCACCGGGGGCAGGTTTGAGCAGTTCTTC
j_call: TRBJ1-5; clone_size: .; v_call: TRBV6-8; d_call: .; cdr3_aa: CARRGGTGQPQHF; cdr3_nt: TGTGCCCGACGAGGGGGGACCGGACAGCCCCAGCATTTT
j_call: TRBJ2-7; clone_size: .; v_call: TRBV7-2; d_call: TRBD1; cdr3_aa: CASSKGQGTSYEQYF; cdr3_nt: TGTGCCAGCAGCAAGGGACAGGGGACCTCCTACGAGCAGTACTTC
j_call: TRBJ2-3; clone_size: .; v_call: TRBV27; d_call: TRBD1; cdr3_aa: CASSPRTGGDTQYF; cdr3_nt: TGTGCCAGCAGTCCGAGGACAGGGGGAGATACGCAGTATTTT
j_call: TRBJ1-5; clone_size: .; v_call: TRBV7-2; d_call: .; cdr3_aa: CASSFQADQPQHF; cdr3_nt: TGTGCCAGCAGCTTCCAAGCGGATCAGCCCCAGCATTTT
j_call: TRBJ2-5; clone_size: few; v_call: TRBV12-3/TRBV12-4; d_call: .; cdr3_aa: CASSLDLTPTGTQYF; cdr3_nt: TGTGCCAGCAGTTTAGATCTGACACCCACGGGGACCCAGTACTTC
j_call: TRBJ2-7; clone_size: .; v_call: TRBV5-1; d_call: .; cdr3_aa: CASSLSTDSYEQYF; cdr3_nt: TGCGCCAGCAGCTTGAGTACAGACTCCTACGAGCAGTACTTC
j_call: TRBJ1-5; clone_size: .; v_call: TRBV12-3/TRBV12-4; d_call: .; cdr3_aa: CASRFRGSNQPQHF; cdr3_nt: TGTGCCAGCAGGTTCAGGGGTAGCAATCAGCCCCAGCATTTT
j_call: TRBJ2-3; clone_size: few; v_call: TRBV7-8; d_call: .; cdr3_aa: CASRGGGSFADTQYF; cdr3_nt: TGTGCCAGCAGGGGTGGGGGAAGTTTTGCAGATACGCAGTATTTT
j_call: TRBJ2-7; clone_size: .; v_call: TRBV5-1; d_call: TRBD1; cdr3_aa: CASSLGDRGYYEQYF; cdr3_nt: TGCGCCAGCAGCTTGGGAGACAGGGGATACTACGAGCAGTACTTC
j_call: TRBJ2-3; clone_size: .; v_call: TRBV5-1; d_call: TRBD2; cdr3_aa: CASSLEGLAGHRAADTQYF; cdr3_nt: TGCGCCAGCAGCTTGGAGGGACTAGCGGGCCATAGGGCCGCAGATACGCAGTATTTT
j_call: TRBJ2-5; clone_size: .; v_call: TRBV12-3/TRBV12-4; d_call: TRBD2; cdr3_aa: CASSRTSGGLQETQYF; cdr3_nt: TGTGCCAGCAGTCGGACTAGCGGGGGATTGCAAGAGACCCAGTACTTC
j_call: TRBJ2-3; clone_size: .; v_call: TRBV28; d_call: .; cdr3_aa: CASSLSQGRIPDTQYF; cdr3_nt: TGTGCCAGCAGTTTATCGCAGGGGCGTATACCAGATACGCAGTATTTT
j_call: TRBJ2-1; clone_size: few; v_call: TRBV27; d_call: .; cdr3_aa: CASSPTVSYNEQFF; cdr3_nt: TGTGCCAGCAGCCCGACAGTCTCCTACAATGAGCAGTTCTTC
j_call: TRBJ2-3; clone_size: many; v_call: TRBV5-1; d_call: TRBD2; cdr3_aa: CASSLAGGTNTDTQYF; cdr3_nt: TGCGCCAGCAGCTTGGCCGGGGGGACTAACACAGATACGCAGTATTTT
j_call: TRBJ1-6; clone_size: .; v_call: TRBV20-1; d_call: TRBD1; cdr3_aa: CSARAGQDNSPLHF; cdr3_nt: TGCAGTGCTAGGGCGGGACAGGACAATTCACCCCTCCACTTT
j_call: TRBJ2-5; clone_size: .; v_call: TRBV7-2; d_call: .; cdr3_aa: CASSPLPGVRETQYF; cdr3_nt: TGTGCCAGCAGCCCCCTACCAGGGGTACGAGAGACCCAGTACTTC
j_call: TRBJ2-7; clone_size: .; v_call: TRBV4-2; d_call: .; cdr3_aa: CASSQDIVRQIIYEQYF; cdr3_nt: TGTGCCAGCAGCCAAGATATAGTTCGGCAGATTATCTACGAGCAGTACTTC
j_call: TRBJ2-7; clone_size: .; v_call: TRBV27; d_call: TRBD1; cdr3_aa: CASSPAGTAYEQYF; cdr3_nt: TGTGCCAGCAGTCCGGCCGGGACAGCCTACGAGCAGTACTTC
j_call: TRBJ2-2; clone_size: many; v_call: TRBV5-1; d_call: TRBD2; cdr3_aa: CASSFQAGGPGGTGELFF; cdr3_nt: TGCGCCAGCAGCTTCCAAGCGGGGGGGCCCGGAGGCACCGGGGAGCTGTTTTTT
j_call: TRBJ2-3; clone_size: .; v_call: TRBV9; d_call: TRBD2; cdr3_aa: CAAPLQTSSTDTQYF; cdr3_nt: TGTGCCGCCCCACTTCAGACTAGCAGCACAGATACGCAGTATTTT
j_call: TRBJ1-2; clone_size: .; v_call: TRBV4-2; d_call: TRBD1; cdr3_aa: CASSPNQGGSGYTF; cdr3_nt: TGTGCCAGCAGCCCAAATCAAGGGGGCTCTGGCTACACCTTC
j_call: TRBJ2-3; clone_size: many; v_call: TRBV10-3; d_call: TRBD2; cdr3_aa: CAISSLAATDTQYF; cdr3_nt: TGTGCCATCAGTAGCCTAGCGGCCACAGATACGCAGTATTTT
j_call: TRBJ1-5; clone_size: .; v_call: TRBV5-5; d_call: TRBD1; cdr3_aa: CASSPTGTGNQPQHF; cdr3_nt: TGTGCCAGCAGCCCCACCGGGACAGGGAATCAGCCCCAGCATTTT